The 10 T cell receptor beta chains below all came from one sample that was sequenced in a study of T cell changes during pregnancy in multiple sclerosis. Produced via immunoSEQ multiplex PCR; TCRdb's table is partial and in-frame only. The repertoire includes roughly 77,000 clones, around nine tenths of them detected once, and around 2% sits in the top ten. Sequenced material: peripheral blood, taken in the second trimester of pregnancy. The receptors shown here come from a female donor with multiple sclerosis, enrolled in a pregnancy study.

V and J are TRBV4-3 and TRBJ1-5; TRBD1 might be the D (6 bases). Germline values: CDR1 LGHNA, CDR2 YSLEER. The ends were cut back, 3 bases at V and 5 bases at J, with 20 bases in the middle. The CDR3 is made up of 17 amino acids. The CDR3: CASSQGPAGANYQPQHF. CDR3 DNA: TGCGCCAGCAGCCAGGGACCCGCAGGGGCTAACTATCAGCCCCAGCATTTT.

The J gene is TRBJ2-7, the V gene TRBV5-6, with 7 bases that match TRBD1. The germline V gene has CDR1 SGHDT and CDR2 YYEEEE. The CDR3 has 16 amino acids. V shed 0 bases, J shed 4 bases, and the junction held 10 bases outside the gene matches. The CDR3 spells CASSLGQGQREYEQYF. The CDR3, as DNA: TGTGCCAGCAGCTTGGGGCAGGGACAGAGGGAATACGAGCAGTACTTC.

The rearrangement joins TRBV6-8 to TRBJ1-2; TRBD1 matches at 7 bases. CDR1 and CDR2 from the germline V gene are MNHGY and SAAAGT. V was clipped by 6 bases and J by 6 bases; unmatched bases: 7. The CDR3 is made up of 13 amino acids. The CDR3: CASSPTGRDGYTF. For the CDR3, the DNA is TGTGCCAGCAGCCCGACAGGGCGAGATGGCTACACCTTC.

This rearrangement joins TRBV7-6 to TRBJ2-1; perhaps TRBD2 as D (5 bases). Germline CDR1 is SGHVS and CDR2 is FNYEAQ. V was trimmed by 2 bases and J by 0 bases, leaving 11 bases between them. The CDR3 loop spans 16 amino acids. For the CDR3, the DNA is TGTGCCAGCAGCTTAAGTCGGGGTAGCTCCTACAATGAGCAGTTCTTC. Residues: CASSLSRGSSYNEQFF.

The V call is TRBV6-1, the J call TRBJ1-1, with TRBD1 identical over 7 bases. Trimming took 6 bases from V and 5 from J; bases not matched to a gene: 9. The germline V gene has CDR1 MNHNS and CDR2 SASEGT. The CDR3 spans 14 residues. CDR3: CASRETGRFTEAFF. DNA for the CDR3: TGTGCCAGCAGGGAGACAGGGAGGTTTACTGAAGCTTTCTTT.

CDR3 sequence: CASSLRQGETEAFF. The CDR3 DNA reads as TGTGCCAGCAGCTTAAGACAGGGGGAGACTGAAGCTTTCTTT. The chain carries TRBV7-9 and TRBJ1-1; 9 bases line up with TRBD1. The CDR3 consists of 14 residues. Germline-derived CDR1 and CDR2 are SEHNR and FQNEAQ (reference sequence). Trimming removed 2 bases from V and 5 bases from J; junction bases left unmatched: 3. Filled out from reference TRBV7-9 and TRBJ1-1, the complete variable domain reads DTGVSQNPRHKITKRGQNVTFRCDPISEHNRLYWYRQTLGQGPEFLTYFQNEAQLEKSRLLSDRFSAERPKGSFSTLEIQRTEQGDSAMYLCASSLRQGETEAFFGQGTRLTVV.

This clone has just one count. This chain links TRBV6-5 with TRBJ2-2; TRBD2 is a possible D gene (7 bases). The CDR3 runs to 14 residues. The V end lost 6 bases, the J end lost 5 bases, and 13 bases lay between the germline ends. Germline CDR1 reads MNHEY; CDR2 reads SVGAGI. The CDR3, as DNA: TGTGCCAGCAGACAGGGACTACCTACCGGGGAGCTGTTTTTT. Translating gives CASRQGLPTGELFF.

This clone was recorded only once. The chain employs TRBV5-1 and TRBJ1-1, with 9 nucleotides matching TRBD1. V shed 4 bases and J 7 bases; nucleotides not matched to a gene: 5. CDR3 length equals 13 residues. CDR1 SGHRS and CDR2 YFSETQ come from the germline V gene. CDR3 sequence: CASSADRGNEAFF. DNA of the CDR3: TGCGCCAGCAGCGCGGACAGGGGCAATGAAGCTTTCTTT. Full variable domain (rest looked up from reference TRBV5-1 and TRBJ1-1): KAGVTQTPRYLIKTRGQQVTLSCSPISGHRSVSWYQQTPGQGLQFLFEYFSETQRNKGNFPGRFSGRQFSNSRSEMNVSTLELGDSALYLCASSADRGNEAFFGQGTRLTVV.

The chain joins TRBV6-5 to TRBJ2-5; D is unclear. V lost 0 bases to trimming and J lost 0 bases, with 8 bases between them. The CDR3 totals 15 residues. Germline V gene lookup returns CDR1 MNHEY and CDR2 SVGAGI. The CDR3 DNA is TGTGCCAGCAGTTACTCTTGGGCAGACCAAGAGACCCAGTACTTC. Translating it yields CASSYSWADQETQYF.

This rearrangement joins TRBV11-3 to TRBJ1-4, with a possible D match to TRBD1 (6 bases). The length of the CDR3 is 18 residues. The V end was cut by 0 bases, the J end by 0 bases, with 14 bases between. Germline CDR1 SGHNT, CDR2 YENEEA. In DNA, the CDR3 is TGTGCCAGCAGCTTAGATTCTGTCGGGACACCAACTAATGAAAAACTGTTTTTT. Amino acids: CASSLDSVGTPTNEKLFF.